This record looks at one T cell receptor (beta chain) sequence and its context. Its antigen remains unknown. Use of 60 Vbeta and 13 Jbeta primers characterized the PCR. Sequenced by immunoSEQ multiplex PCR; TCRdb stores in-frame clones only, minus some. This table holds some 180,000 clones, around four fifths found once. The data originate from a study of cytomegalovirus exposure and HLA in healthy donors. Study results and limitations: Reports indicated that the classifier achieved high specificity and sensitivity in diagnosing cytomegalovirus status.

CDR3 length: 16 amino acids. Unmatched junction bases numbered 7, after V lost 6 bases and J lost 4 bases. CDR1 and CDR2 (germline): SEHNR, FQNEAQ (reference sequence). The rearrangement links TRBV7-9 to TRBJ2-2, with 11 bases aligning to TRBD2. The sample taken for sequencing was PBMCs. This sequence was found in a woman aged 55-69 years in good health and CMV-seropositive. The CDR3 region has the DNA TGTGCCAGCAGTCCCACTAGCGGGGGATCCACCGGGGAGCTGTTTTTT. Translation gives CASSPTSGGSTGELFF.